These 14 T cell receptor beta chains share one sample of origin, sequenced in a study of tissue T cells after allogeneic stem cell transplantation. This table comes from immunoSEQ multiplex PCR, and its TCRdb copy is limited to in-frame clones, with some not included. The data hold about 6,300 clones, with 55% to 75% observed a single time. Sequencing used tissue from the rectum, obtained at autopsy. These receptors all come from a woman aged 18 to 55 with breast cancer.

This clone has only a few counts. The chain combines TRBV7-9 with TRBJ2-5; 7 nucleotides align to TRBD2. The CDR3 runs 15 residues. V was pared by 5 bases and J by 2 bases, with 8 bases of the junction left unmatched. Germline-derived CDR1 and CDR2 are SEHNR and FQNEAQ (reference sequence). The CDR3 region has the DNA TGTGCCAGCAGCCTCCTCGGAGCGGGACAAGAGACCCAGTACTTC. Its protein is CASSLLGAGQETQYF.

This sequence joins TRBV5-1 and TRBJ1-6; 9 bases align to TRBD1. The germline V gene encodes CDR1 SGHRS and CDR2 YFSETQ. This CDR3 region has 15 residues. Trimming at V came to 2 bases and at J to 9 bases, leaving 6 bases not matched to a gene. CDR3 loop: CASSFGQGFGSPLHF. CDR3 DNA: TGCGCCAGCAGCTTCGGACAGGGGTTTGGTTCACCCCTCCACTTT.

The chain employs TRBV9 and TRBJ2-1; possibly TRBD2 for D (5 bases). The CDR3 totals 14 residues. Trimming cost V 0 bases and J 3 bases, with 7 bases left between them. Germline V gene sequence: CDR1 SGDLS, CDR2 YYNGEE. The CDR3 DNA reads TGTGCCAGCAGCGTAGGGACTTTCTACAATGAGCAGTTCTTC. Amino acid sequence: CASSVGTFYNEQFF.

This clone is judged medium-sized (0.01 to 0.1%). The CDR3 nucleotides are TGTGCCAGCAGCCCTCATGACCCTAAGCGGGGTCAAGAGACCCAGTACTTC. It specifies CASSPHDPKRGQETQYF. V is TRBV7-3 and J is TRBJ2-5; 7 bases match TRBD2. The ends lost 5 bases at V and 2 bases at J; junction bases unmatched: 14. The CDR3 is 17 residues long. Germline V gene lookup returns CDR1 SGHTA and CDR2 FQGTGA.

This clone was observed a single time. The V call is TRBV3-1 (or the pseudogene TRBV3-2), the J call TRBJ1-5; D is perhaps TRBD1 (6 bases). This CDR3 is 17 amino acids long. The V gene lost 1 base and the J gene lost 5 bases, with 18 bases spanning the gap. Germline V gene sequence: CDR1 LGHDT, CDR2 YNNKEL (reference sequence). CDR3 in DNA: TGTGCCAGCAGCCAAGGCGGGACTAAAGGGGGATATCAGCCCCAGCATTTT. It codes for CASSQGGTKGGYQPQHF.

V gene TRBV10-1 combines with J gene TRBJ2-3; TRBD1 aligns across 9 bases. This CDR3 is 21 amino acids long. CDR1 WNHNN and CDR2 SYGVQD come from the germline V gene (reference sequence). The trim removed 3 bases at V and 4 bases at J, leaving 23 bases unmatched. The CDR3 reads CASSENYRGRLARACADTQYF. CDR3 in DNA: TGCGCCAGCAGTGAAAACTACAGGGGGCGTTTGGCGAGGGCTTGTGCAGATACGCAGTATTTT.

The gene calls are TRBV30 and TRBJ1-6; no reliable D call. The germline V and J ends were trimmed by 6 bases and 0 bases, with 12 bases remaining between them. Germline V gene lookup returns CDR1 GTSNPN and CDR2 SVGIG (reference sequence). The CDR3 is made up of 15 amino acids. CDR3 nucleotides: TGTGCCTGCGGACGGGGAAGCTCCTATAATTCACCCCTCCACTTT. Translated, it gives CACGRGSSYNSPLHF.

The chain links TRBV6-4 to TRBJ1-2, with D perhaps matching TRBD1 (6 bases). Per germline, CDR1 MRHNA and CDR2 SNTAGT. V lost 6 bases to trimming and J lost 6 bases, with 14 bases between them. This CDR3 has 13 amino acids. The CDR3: CASSPQGLDGYTF. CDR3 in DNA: TGTGCCAGCAGCCCACAGGGTTTGGATGGCTACACCTTC.

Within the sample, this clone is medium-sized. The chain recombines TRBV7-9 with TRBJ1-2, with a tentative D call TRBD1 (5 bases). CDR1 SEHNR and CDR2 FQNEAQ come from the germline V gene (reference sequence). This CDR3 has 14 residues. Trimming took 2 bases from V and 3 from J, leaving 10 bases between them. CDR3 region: CASSLTGTDYGYTF. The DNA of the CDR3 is TGTGCCAGCAGCTTAACCGGGACCGACTATGGCTACACCTTC.

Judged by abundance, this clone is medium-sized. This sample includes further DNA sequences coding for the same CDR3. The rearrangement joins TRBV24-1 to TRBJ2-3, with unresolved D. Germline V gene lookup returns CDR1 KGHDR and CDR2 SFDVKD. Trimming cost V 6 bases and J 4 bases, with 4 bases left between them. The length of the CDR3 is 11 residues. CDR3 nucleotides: TGTGCCACCAGTCAGTCAGATACGCAGTATTTT. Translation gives CATSQSDTQYF.

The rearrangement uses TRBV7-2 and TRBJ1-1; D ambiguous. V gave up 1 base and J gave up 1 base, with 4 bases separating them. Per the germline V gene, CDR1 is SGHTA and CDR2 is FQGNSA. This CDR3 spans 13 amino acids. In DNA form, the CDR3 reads TGTGCCAGCAGCTTAGTAGGGAACACTGAAGCTTTCTTT. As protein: CASSLVGNTEAFF.

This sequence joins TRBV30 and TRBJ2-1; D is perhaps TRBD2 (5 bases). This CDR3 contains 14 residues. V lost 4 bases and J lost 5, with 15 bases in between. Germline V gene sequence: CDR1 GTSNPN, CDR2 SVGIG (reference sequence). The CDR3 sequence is CAWKNSVGNNEQFF. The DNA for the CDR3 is TGTGCCTGGAAGAATAGCGTGGGAAACAATGAGCAGTTCTTC.

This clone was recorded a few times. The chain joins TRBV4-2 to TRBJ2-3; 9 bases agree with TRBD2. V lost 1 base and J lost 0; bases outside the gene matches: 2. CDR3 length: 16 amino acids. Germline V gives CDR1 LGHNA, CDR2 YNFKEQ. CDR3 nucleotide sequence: TGTGCCAGCAGCCAAGGTAGCGGGGGCAGCACAGATACGCAGTATTTT. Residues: CASSQGSGGSTDTQYF.

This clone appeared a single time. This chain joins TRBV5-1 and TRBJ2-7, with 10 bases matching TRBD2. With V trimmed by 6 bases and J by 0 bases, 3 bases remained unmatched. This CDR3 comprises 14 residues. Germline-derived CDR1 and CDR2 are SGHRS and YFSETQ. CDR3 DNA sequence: TGCGCCAGCAAGGGACTAGCGAACTCCTACGAGCAGTACTTC. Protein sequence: CASKGLANSYEQYF.